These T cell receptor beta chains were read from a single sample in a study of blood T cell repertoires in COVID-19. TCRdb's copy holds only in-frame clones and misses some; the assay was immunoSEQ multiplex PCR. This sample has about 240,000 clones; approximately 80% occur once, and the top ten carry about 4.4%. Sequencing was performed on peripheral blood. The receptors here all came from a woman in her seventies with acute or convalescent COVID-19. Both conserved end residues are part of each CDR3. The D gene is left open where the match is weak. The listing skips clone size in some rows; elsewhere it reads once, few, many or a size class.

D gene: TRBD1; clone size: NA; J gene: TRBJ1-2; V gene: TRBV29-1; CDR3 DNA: TGCAGCGTTTGGACAGGCGACGGCTACACCTTC; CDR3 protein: CSVWTGDGYTF
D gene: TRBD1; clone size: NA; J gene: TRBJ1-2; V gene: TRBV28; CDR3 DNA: TGTGCCAGCAGTCGGGACAGAAACTATGGCTACACCTTC; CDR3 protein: CASSRDRNYGYTF
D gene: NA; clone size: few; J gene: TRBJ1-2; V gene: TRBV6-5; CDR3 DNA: TGTGCCAGCACTCGAGGGTATGGCTACACCTTC; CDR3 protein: CASTRGYGYTF
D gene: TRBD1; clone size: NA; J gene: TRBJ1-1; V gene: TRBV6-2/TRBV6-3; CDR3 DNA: TGTGCCAGCAGCCAGGGGGCGGGGAACACTGAAGCTTTCTTT; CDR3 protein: CASSQGAGNTEAFF
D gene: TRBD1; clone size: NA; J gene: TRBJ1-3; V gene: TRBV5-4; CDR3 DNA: TGTGCCAGCAGCTTGAGGAGGGGGCCCTCTGGAAACACCATATATTTT; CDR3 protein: CASSLRRGPSGNTIYF
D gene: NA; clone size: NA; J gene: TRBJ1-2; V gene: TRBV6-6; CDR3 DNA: TGTGCCAGCAGGAGAGAAGGCTACACCTTC; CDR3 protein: CASRREGYTF
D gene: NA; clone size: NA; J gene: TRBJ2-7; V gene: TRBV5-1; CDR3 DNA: TGCGCCAGCAGCCAAGAAACTAGCTCGTACGAGCAGTACTTC; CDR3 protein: CASSQETSSYEQYF
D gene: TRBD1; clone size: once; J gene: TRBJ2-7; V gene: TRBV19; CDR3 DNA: TGTGCCAGTAGTATACTGCCGGGACAGGGAACCTACGAGCAGTACTTC; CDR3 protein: CASSILPGQGTYEQYF
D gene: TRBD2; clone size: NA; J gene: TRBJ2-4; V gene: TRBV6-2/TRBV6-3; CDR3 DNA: TGTGCCAGCAGTAGCGGGGGGCTAGCCAAAAACATTCAGTACTTC; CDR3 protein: CASSSGGLAKNIQYF
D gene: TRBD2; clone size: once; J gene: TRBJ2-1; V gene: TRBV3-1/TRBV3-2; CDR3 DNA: TGTGCCAGCAGCCAAGTAGGACTAGCGGCATACAATGAGCAGTTCTTC; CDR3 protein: CASSQVGLAAYNEQFF
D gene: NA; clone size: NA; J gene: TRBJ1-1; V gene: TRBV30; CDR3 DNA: TGTGCCTGGAGAGCAGGGGTTCGCACTGAAGCTTTCTTT; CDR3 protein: CAWRAGVRTEAFF
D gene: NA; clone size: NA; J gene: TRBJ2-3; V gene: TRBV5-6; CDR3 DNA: TGTGCCAGCAGGCCCACTAGGAGTTCCGCAGATACGCAGTATTTT; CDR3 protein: CASRPTRSSADTQYF
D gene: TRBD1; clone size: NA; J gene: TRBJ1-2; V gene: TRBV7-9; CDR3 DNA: TGTGCCAGCAGCCATGCAGGGGGCCGGGGCTACACCTTC; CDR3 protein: CASSHAGGRGYTF
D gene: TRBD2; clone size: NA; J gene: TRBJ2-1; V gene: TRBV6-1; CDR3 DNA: TGTGCCAGCAGTGAGTCCAGCGGGGGGCGGAATGAGCAGTTCTTC; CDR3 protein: CASSESSGGRNEQFF
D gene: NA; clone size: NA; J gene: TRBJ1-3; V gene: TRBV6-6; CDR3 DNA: TGTGCCAGCAGTTACCAGGGGTCTGGAAACACCATATATTTT; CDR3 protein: CASSYQGSGNTIYF
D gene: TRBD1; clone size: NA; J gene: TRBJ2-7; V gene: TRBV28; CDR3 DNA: TGTGCCAGCCGGGACAGGGAATACGAGCAGTACTTC; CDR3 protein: CASRDREYEQYF
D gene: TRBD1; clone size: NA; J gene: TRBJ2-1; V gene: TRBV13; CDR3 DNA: TGTGCCAGCAGCTTGGGACAGGAGCAGTTCTTC; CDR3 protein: CASSLGQEQFF
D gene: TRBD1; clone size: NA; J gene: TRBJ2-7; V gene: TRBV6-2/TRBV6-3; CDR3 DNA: TGTGCCAGCAGTTCGACAGGGACCACCTACGAGCAGTACTTC; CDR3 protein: CASSSTGTTYEQYF
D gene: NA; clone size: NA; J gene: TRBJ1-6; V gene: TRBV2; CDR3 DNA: TGTGCCAGCAGTGCGGACAGAAATTCACCCCTCCACTTT; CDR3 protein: CASSADRNSPLHF
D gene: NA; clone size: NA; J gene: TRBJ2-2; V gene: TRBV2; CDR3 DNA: TGTGCCAGCAGGCTAGACACCGGGGAGCTGTTTTTT; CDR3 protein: CASRLDTGELFF
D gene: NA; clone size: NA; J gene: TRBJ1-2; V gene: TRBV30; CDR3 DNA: TGTGCCTGGAGTAGAGACTATGGCTACACCTTC; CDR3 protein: CAWSRDYGYTF
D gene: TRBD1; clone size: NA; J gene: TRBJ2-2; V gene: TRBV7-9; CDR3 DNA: TGTGCCAGCAGCACCTGGACAGGGGAGTCCGGGGAGCTGTTTTTT; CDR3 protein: CASSTWTGESGELFF
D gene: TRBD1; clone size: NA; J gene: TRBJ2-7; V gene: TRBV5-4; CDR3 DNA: TGTGCCAGCAGCTTGGGGGGACAGGGGAAGAACGAGCAGTACTTC; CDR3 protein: CASSLGGQGKNEQYF
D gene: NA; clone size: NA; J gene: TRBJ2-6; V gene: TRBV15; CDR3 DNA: TGTGCCACCAGCAGCTTGACGACAGGTCCCAACGTCCTGACTTTC; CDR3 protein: CATSSLTTGPNVLTF
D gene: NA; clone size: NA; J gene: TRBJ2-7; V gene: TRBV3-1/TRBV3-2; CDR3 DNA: TGTGCCAGCAGCCGCGATAACTACGAGCAGTACTTC; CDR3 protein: CASSRDNYEQYF
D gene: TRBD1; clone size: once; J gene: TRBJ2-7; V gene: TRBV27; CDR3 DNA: TGTGCCAGCAGTTTAGGGACAGCCTACGAGCAGTACTTC; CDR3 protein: CASSLGTAYEQYF